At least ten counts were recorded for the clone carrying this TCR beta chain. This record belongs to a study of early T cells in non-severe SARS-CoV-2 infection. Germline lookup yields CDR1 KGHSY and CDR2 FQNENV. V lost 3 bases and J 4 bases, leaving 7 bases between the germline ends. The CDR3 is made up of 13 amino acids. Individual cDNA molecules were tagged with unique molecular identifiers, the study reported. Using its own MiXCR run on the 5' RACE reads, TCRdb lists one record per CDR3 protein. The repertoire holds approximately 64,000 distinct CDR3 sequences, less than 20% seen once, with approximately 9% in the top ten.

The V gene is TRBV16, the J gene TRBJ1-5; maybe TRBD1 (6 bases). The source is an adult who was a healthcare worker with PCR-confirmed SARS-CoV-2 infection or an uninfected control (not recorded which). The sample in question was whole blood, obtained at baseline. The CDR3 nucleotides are TGTGCCAGCAGCCACCAGGGGAATCAGCCCCAGCATTTT. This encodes CASSHQGNQPQHF.